The 3 T cell receptor beta chains presented below share a single source sample, sequenced in a study of blood T cell repertoires in COVID-19. Some clones are missing from TCRdb's copy, which holds only in-frame ones; the method was immunoSEQ multiplex PCR. This sample has about 110,000 clones, with 70% to 90% found just once. Sequencing used peripheral blood. Receptors were obtained from a human donor in a cohort sampled during active COVID-19.

This clone was counted a single time. The V call is TRBV3-1 (or the pseudogene TRBV3-2), the J call TRBJ2-7, with 8 bases aligning to TRBD1. The germline V gene encodes CDR1 LGHDT and CDR2 YNNKEL (reference sequence). J gave up 5 bases and V 4 bases, and 4 bases lay outside the gene matches. CDR3 length: 13 amino acids. CDR3 sequence reads: CASSPDRVHEQYF. CDR3 in DNA: TGTGCCAGCAGCCCGGACAGGGTACACGAGCAGTACTTC.

As for this clone: One end of the junction fails to match germline, which may point to a read error. The chain carries TRBV28 and TRBJ2-5; D not resolved. Germline V CDR1 and CDR2: MDHEN, SYDVKM. The CDR3 is 13 residues long. CDR3 amino acids: CASSLSLLESQYF. For the CDR3, the DNA is TGTGCCAGCAGTTTAAGCTTGCTGGAGAGCCAGTACTTC.

This rearrangement joins TRBV7-9 to TRBJ1-1; perhaps TRBD1 as D (5 bases). CDR3 length equals 15 residues. Germline V gene lookup returns CDR1 SEHNR and CDR2 FQNEAQ (reference sequence). Trimming removed 5 bases from V and 1 base from J, with 14 bases in between. In DNA form, the CDR3 reads TGTGCCAGCAGCCCAACGACAAGGGGGAACACTGAAGCTTTCTTT. Its protein product is CASSPTTRGNTEAFF.